The clone carrying this TCR beta chain was counted only a few times. What it binds is not known. One entry per CDR3 protein results from TCRdb running MiXCR on the reads. The data hold 350,000 to 550,000 distinct CDR3 sequences, with roughly 30% observed a single time. The sample comes from a study of T cell repertoires in cytomegalovirus infection. Study-wide context: A matching HLA type, together with CMV infection, was signaled by public TCR beta signatures.

General observations from the study: There were carriers of CMV plus the relevant HLA, and cumulative public TCR beta family frequency identified them. CMV-specific HLA-C-restricted TCR beta clonotypes dominated the ex vivo response.

Germline V gene lookup returns CDR1 SGHVS and CDR2 FNYEAQ. Losses at the gene ends were 5 bases for V and 4 bases for J; bases not matched to a gene: 7. The CDR3 has 14 residues. The rearrangement joins TRBV7-6 to TRBJ2-5; 7 nucleotides align to TRBD1. This clonotype originated in a human donor in good health (CMV status not recorded). Some clones in this sample may be carry-over from other donors' samples. The sample comprised PBMCs. The CDR3 spells CASSPNTGAETQYF. The DNA for the CDR3 is TGTGCCAGCAGCCCTAATACAGGGGCAGAGACCCAGTACTTC. The variable domain in full, with the rest retrieved from reference TRBV7-6 and TRBJ2-5, is GAGVSQSPRYKVTKRGQDVALRCDPISGHVSLYWYRQALGQGPEFLTYFNYEAQQDKSGLPNDRFSAERPEGSISTLTIQRTEQRDSAMYRCASSPNTGAETQYFGPGTRLLVL.